This entry lists 21 T cell receptor beta chains sequenced from one sample in a study of blood T cell repertoires in COVID-19. Produced via immunoSEQ multiplex PCR; TCRdb's table is partial and in-frame only. The sample has 200,000 to 250,000 clones; 83% are singletons. The sequenced sample consisted of peripheral blood. Receptors were obtained from a human donor in a cohort sampled during active COVID-19.

This clone was observed a single time. The rearrangement links TRBV5-6 to TRBJ2-2, with a possible D match to TRBD2 (5 bases). The length of the CDR3 is 14 residues. With 2 bases removed from V and 6 bases from J, the gap between germline ends came to 11 bases. Per the germline V gene, CDR1 is SGHDT and CDR2 is YYEEEE. The CDR3 spells CASSLRGLAGELFF. As DNA, the CDR3 is TGTGCCAGCAGCTTAAGAGGGCTGGCCGGGGAGCTGTTTTTT.

The V call is TRBV19, the J call TRBJ1-4; D gene uncertain. CDR1 and CDR2 from the germline V gene are LNHDA and SQIVND (reference sequence). CDR3 size: 13 residues. V was cut by 8 bases and J by 8 bases, with 15 bases left in between. CDR3 loop: CASSFKRGEKLFF. The CDR3 nucleotides read TGTGCCAGTTCCTTCAAGCGCGGGGAAAAACTGTTTTTT.

The rearrangement links TRBV18 to TRBJ1-5, with TRBD1 as a possible D gene (5 bases). The V end was cut by 8 bases, the J end by 5 bases, with 16 bases between. The CDR3 contains 14 residues. Germline CDR1 is KGHSH and CDR2 is LQKENI. This CDR3 is CASAGGVGDQPQHF. The CDR3 DNA reads as TGTGCCAGCGCGGGAGGGGTAGGGGATCAGCCCCAGCATTTT. Drawing the rest from reference TRBV18 and TRBJ1-5, the complete variable domain is NAGVMQNPRHLVRRRGQEARLRCSPMKGHSHVYWYRQLPEEGLKFMVYLQKENIIDESGMPKERFSAEFPKEGPSILRIQQVVRGDSAAYFCASAGGVGDQPQHFGDGTRLSIL.

This clone occurred a few times. The genes are TRBV28 and TRBJ1-2, with 7 bases matching TRBD1. The germline V gene has CDR1 MDHEN and CDR2 SYDVKM. The CDR3 is made up of 13 amino acids. With V trimmed by 6 bases and J by 6 bases, 7 bases remained unmatched. The CDR3: CASRRDRADGYTF. CDR3 DNA: TGTGCCAGCAGAAGAGACAGGGCAGATGGCTACACCTTC.

This rearrangement joins TRBV28 to TRBJ1-2; D is perhaps TRBD1 (6 bases). CDR1 and CDR2 (germline): MDHEN, SYDVKM. This CDR3 spans 14 amino acids. Trimming cost V 8 bases and J 1 base, with 14 bases left between them. CDR3 residues: CASWYRDRNYGYTF. The DNA for the CDR3 is TGTGCCAGCTGGTACAGGGACCGTAACTATGGCTACACCTTC.

This CDR3 reads CASSFSSQGYEQYF. DNA for the CDR3: TGTGCCAGCAGCTTCTCGTCACAGGGGTACGAGCAGTACTTC. The V and J genes are TRBV7-2 and TRBJ2-7; 7 nucleotides align to TRBD1. The J segment lost 4 bases and the V segment lost 3 bases, leaving 6 bases of the junction unmatched. The CDR3 runs to 14 residues. From germline, CDR1 is SGHTA and CDR2 FQGNSA.

J is TRBJ2-7 and V is TRBV7-8; 9 bases match TRBD1. V lost 5 bases to trimming and J lost 5 bases; unmatched junction nucleotides: 10. Germline CDR1 is SGHVS and CDR2 is FQNEAQ. The CDR3 sequence is 15 residues long. The CDR3 sequence is CASSLKQGATHEQYF. In nucleotides, the CDR3 is TGTGCCAGCAGCCTGAAACAGGGGGCGACCCACGAGCAGTACTTC.

The rearrangement joins TRBV10-3 to TRBJ1-1; TRBD1 might be the D (5 bases). The CDR3 has 15 amino acids. Germline values: CDR1 ENHRY, CDR2 SYGVKD. Trimming left V 0 bases short and J 0 bases short, with 8 bases between. The CDR3 here is CAISESRDLNTEAFF. The CDR3 DNA follows: TGTGCCATCAGTGAGTCGAGGGACTTGAACACTGAAGCTTTCTTT.

The chain is built from TRBV7-3 and TRBJ1-2; TRBD1 agrees at 8 bases. This CDR3 has 12 residues. Germline CDR1 is SGHTA and CDR2 is FQGTGA. The V and J ends lost 4 bases and 8 bases, in that order; junction bases with no gene match: 3. CDR3 region: CASSSGTGGYTF. The CDR3 DNA reads TGTGCCAGCAGCTCCGGGACAGGAGGCTACACCTTC.

The rearrangement joins TRBV6-5 to TRBJ2-7, with TRBD2 identical over 7 bases. This CDR3 spans 14 amino acids. Germline trimming cut 7 bases from V and 4 bases from J; bases unmatched to any gene: 10. Germline lookup yields CDR1 MNHEY and CDR2 SVGAGI. The CDR3 loop is CASKPWRGSYEQYF. DNA of the CDR3: TGTGCCAGCAAACCTTGGCGGGGGTCTTACGAGCAGTACTTC.

This clone came up once. V gene TRBV24-1 combines with J gene TRBJ2-3; tentative D call: TRBD1 (6 bases). Germline V gene sequence: CDR1 KGHDR, CDR2 SFDVKD. The CDR3 covers 11 residues. V was pared by 6 bases and J by 6 bases, with 6 bases between. Written as DNA, the CDR3 is TGTGCCACCAGTACAGGGGATACGCAGTATTTT. It specifies CATSTGDTQYF.

The V gene is TRBV2, the J gene TRBJ1-1; 7 positions agree with TRBD1. Germline lookup yields CDR1 SNHLY and CDR2 FYNNEI. The CDR3 loop spans 14 amino acids. V shed 6 bases and J 2 bases; nucleotides not matched to a gene: 6. CDR3 loop: CASSANRGNTEAFF. The CDR3 DNA follows: TGTGCCAGCAGCGCCAACAGGGGTAACACTGAAGCTTTCTTT.

The rearrangement links TRBV2 to TRBJ1-3, with D tentatively TRBD1 (5 bases). The CDR3 runs 14 residues. Between the trimmed V and J ends, which lost 4 bases and 4 bases, there was a span of 11 bases. Germline V gives CDR1 SNHLY, CDR2 FYNNEI. CDR3 DNA: TGTGCCAGCAGTGGAAGGACACCAGGAAACACCATATATTTT. Protein sequence: CASSGRTPGNTIYF.

V is TRBV12-2 and J is TRBJ1-5; TRBD1 is taken as the D call from the table, unchecked against the DNA. TRBV12-2 is a listed pseudogene. This CDR3 has 17 amino acids. The CDR3 DNA sequence: TGTGCAAGTCGCTTACGGACAGGGGTAGGGCCTAATCAGCCCCAGCATTTT. Its protein product is CASRLRTGVGPNQPQHF.

The chain's CDR3 is CASSAGVSTDTQYF. CDR3 in DNA: TGCGCCAGCAGTGCGGGGGTAAGCACAGATACGCAGTATTTT. The chain joins TRBV5-1 to TRBJ2-3; the match to TRBD2 covers 7 bases. Germline V gives CDR1 SGHRS, CDR2 YFSETQ. The junction had 3 bases not matched to a gene; V was cut back by 5 bases and J by 0 bases. The CDR3 consists of 14 residues.

The chain joins TRBV7-9 to TRBJ1-1; 9 bases align to TRBD1. CDR3 length: 12 residues. J gave up 9 bases and V 5 bases, and 4 bases lay outside the gene matches. From germline, CDR1 is SEHNR and CDR2 FQNEAQ (reference sequence). The CDR3 bases are TGTGCCAGCAGCCCAGGACAGGGGAAAGCTTTCTTT. It translates to CASSPGQGKAFF.

CDR3 sequence reads: CASSPHRGLGSSGETQYF. In DNA form, the CDR3 reads TGTGCCAGCAGCCCACACAGGGGGCTAGGGAGTTCGGGAGAGACCCAGTACTTC. The chain uses TRBV3-1 (or the pseudogene TRBV3-2) and TRBJ2-5, with 9 bases identical to TRBD1. The germline CDR1 and CDR2 sequences are LGHDT and YNNKEL (reference sequence). The CDR3 length is 18 residues. With 4 bases clipped from V and 4 bases from J, the junction kept 16 bases outside the gene matches.

The chain carries TRBV29-1 and TRBJ2-3; 10 nucleotides agree with TRBD2. Germline loops: CDR1 SQVTM, CDR2 ANQGSEA. This CDR3 is 16 amino acids long. V lost 0 bases, J lost 3 bases, and 6 bases stayed unmatched. In nucleotides, the CDR3 is TGCAGCGTTGAAGAGTCGCTAGCGGGAGTTACAGATACGCAGTATTTT. Residues: CSVEESLAGVTDTQYF.

This clone was seen once. The J gene is TRBJ2-2, the V gene TRBV19; tentatively, D is TRBD2 (5 bases). The CDR3 consists of 16 residues. The V gene's germline CDR1 is LNHDA and CDR2 SQIVND (reference sequence). Between the trimmed V and J ends, which lost 0 bases and 1 base, there was a span of 9 bases. CDR3 amino acids: CASSIEGSENTGELFF. DNA of the CDR3: TGTGCCAGTAGTATAGAGGGTAGCGAGAACACCGGGGAGCTGTTTTTT.

The chain is built from TRBV6-4 and TRBJ1-5, with D uncertain. Per germline, CDR1 MRHNA and CDR2 SNTAGT. The CDR3 loop spans 17 amino acids. The V end lost 5 bases, the J end lost 0 bases, and 17 bases lay between the germline ends. The CDR3 DNA sequence: TGTGCCAGCAGTCCCAGACACATAGTTGATAGCAATCAGCCCCAGCATTTT. Its translation: CASSPRHIVDSNQPQHF.

The chain combines TRBV5-6 with TRBJ2-1; D is unclear. There are 11 residues in the CDR3. Germline CDR1 is SGHDT and CDR2 is YYEEEE. Trimming pared 1 base from V and 9 bases from J, leaving 5 bases between. Written as DNA, the CDR3 is TGTGCCAGCAGCTTGAGTAGTGAGCAGTTCTTC. This gives the protein CASSLSSEQFF.